A single sample is the source of the 11 T cell receptor beta chains below, sequenced in a study of blood T cell repertoires in COVID-19. Produced via immunoSEQ multiplex PCR; TCRdb's table is partial and in-frame only. The sample yields 350,000 or so clones, more than 70% seen once. Material: peripheral blood. These receptors all stem from a woman aged 55-70 years with COVID-19, enrolled during active disease.

The chain recombines TRBV2 with TRBJ2-1; 10 bases align to TRBD2. V was pared by 3 bases and J by 5 bases, with 4 bases of the junction left unmatched. Germline-derived CDR1 and CDR2 are SNHLY and FYNNEI. The CDR3 covers 15 residues. This chain's CDR3 is CASSDQLAGDNEQFF. DNA of the CDR3: TGTGCCAGCAGTGACCAGCTAGCGGGGGACAATGAGCAGTTCTTC. Supplemented by reference TRBV2 and TRBJ2-1, the full variable domain reads EPEVTQTPSHQVTQMGQEVILRCVPISNHLYFYWYRQILGQKVEFLVSFYNNEISEKSEIFDDQFSVERPDGSNFTLKIRSTKLEDSAMYFCASSDQLAGDNEQFFGPGTRLTVL.

The chain uses TRBV5-4 and TRBJ2-3; 10 bases agree with TRBD1. The CDR3 runs to 16 residues. Germline V gene data show CDR1 as SGHNT and CDR2 as YYREEE (reference sequence). The ends lost 1 base at V and 0 bases at J; junction bases unmatched: 2. CDR3 region: CASSLPGQGSTDTQYF. CDR3 DNA sequence: TGTGCCAGCAGCTTGCCGGGACAGGGGAGCACAGATACGCAGTATTTT.

The chain couples TRBV10-3 to TRBJ1-2, with 10 bases matching TRBD1. The V gene's germline CDR1 is ENHRY and CDR2 SYGVKD. V lost 6 bases and J lost 3; bases outside the gene matches: 16. The CDR3 contains 18 residues. The chain's CDR3 is CAISIQPGQGTGYYGYTF. The CDR3 bases are TGTGCCATCAGCATTCAACCGGGACAGGGGACTGGGTACTATGGCTACACCTTC.

The chain uses TRBV27 and TRBJ1-1; 9 bases are shared with TRBD1. This CDR3 is 15 amino acids long. The V segment lost 7 bases and the J segment 1 base; nucleotides outside the gene matches: 7. Per germline, CDR1 MNHEY and CDR2 SMNVEV (reference sequence). The DNA for the CDR3 is TGTGCCAGCAAGTTCGGACAGGGGAGGAACACTGAAGCTTTCTTT. This codes for CASKFGQGRNTEAFF.

This chain connects TRBV7-2 to TRBJ2-1; 11 nucleotides agree with TRBD2. Germline trimming cut 3 bases from V and 4 bases from J; bases unmatched to any gene: 8. Germline CDR1 reads SGHTA; CDR2 reads FQGNSA. This CDR3 is built from 17 residues. The CDR3 loop reads CASSLGLAVPTYNEQFF. The CDR3 DNA reads as TGTGCCAGCAGCTTGGGACTAGCGGTTCCTACTTACAATGAGCAGTTCTTC. The complete variable domain, with remaining parts taken from reference TRBV7-2 and TRBJ2-1, reads GAGVSQSPSNKVTEKGKDVELRCDPISGHTALYWYRQSLGQGLEFLIYFQGNSAPDKSGLPSDRFSAERTGGSVSTLTIQRTQQEDSAVYLCASSLGLAVPTYNEQFFGPGTRLTVL.

The rearrangement uses TRBV10-3 and TRBJ2-7, with 10 nucleotides matching TRBD1. CDR3 length: 14 amino acids. Germline V gene lookup returns CDR1 ENHRY and CDR2 SYGVKD. Losses at the gene ends were 6 bases for V and 2 bases for J; bases not matched to a gene: 4. As DNA, the CDR3 is TGTGCCATCAGCGGGACAGGGGAAGCCTACGAGCAGTACTTC. It translates to CAISGTGEAYEQYF.

The V and J genes are TRBV19 and TRBJ1-6; D unclear. The germline V gene encodes CDR1 LNHDA and CDR2 SQIVND (reference sequence). The CDR3 runs 14 residues. V was shortened by 6 bases and J by 4 bases, with 10 bases between the two germline ends. As DNA, the CDR3 is TGTGCCAGTAGCCCCCCCGGTTATAATTCACCCCTCCACTTT. It specifies CASSPPGYNSPLHF.

The rearrangement uses TRBV7-6 and TRBJ1-1, with D uncertain. The V gene's germline CDR1 is SGHVS and CDR2 FNYEAQ. The V end lost 1 base, the J end lost 6 bases, and 15 bases lay between the germline ends. This CDR3 is 15 amino acids long. For the CDR3, the DNA is TGTGCCAGCAGCTTAGGGTCAGGTTTCCCTTCTGAAGCTTTCTTT. Protein product: CASSLGSGFPSEAFF.

The chain has TRBV4-2 and TRBJ2-5, with TRBD2 matching 9 bases. The ends lost 1 base at V and 1 base at J; junction bases unmatched: 10. Germline values: CDR1 LGHNA, CDR2 YNFKEQ. CDR3 length: 18 residues. The CDR3 coding sequence is TGTGCCAGCAGCCAAGGGGAGGCTAGCGGGGCTACCCAAGAGACCCAGTACTTC. It specifies CASSQGEASGATQETQYF.

Concerning this clone: This specimen includes other DNA sequences encoding the same CDR3. The chain joins TRBV19 to TRBJ1-5; the D gene is possibly TRBD1 (6 bases). Germline CDR1 and CDR2: LNHDA and SQIVND (reference sequence). Deletions cut 3 bases from V and 2 bases from J, with 8 bases between. The CDR3 covers 14 residues. In nucleotides, the CDR3 is TGTGCCAGTAGTATCCGACAGGGCAATCAGCCCCAGCATTTT. Protein product: CASSIRQGNQPQHF.

The V and J genes are TRBV3-1 (or the pseudogene TRBV3-2) and TRBJ2-5, with D possibly TRBD1 on 5 matching bases. The CDR3 extends over 15 amino acids. Germline lookup yields CDR1 LGHDT and CDR2 YNNKEL (reference sequence). Trimming removed 0 bases at V and 4 bases at J, with 12 bases between. The CDR3 spells CASSQDRGIGETQYF. DNA of the CDR3: TGTGCCAGCAGCCAAGATAGGGGTATAGGAGAGACCCAGTACTTC.